This TCR beta chain is drawn from a study of shared clonotypes between healthy human individuals. As for the study in general: The cohort had a couple of women and a few men, ages 18 to 49.

Germline V gene sequence: CDR1 SNHLY, CDR2 FYNNEI. V dropped 2 bases and J dropped 2; count of bases not matched to a gene: 11. The length of the CDR3 is 17 residues. Study observations and caveats: Generally, estimated richness proved larger in naive subsets than it did in memory subsets. Limitation of the genetic and exposure-history diversity represented came from the few donors.

On this clone itself: Its antigen is currently unknown.

Using immunoSEQ multiplex PCR, the repertoire was profiled, and TCRdb retains in-frame clones only, with some absent. The data show a few million clones, with approximately 92% seen just once and about 0.13% held by the top ten. Sequencing was carried out using naive CD4+ T cells sorted from blood. Subset defined: CD45RA+ positively selected. The chain is built from TRBV2 and TRBJ2-7; 8 nucleotides match TRBD1. This sequence was found in a man between 18 and 35 years old in good health. In DNA, the CDR3 is TGTGCCAGCAGTGAAAACAGGGACAGGAAATTTACCTACGAGCAGTACTTC. Translation gives CASSENRDRKFTYEQYF.